This T cell receptor beta chain originates from a study of blood T cell repertoires in COVID-19. Some clones are missing from TCRdb's copy, which holds only in-frame ones; the method was immunoSEQ multiplex PCR. The table lists 150,000 to 200,000 clones, approximately 78% of them singletons. The Seattle patients joined while their infection was active and were tracked longitudinally afterward. This CDR3 spans 13 amino acids. The V and J ends lost 5 bases and 6 bases respectively, with 14 bases between them. CDR1 is MNHEY and CDR2 is SVGAGI in the germline V gene. Sequencing was carried out using peripheral blood. The V call is TRBV6-5, the J call TRBJ2-7; weak D call: TRBD2 (5 bases). The origin of this receptor is a woman over 75 with COVID-19, enrolled during active disease. CDR3 in DNA: TGTGCCAGCAGTACCAGCGGCCTAGGCGAGCAGTACTTC. The encoded protein is CASSTSGLGEQYF.